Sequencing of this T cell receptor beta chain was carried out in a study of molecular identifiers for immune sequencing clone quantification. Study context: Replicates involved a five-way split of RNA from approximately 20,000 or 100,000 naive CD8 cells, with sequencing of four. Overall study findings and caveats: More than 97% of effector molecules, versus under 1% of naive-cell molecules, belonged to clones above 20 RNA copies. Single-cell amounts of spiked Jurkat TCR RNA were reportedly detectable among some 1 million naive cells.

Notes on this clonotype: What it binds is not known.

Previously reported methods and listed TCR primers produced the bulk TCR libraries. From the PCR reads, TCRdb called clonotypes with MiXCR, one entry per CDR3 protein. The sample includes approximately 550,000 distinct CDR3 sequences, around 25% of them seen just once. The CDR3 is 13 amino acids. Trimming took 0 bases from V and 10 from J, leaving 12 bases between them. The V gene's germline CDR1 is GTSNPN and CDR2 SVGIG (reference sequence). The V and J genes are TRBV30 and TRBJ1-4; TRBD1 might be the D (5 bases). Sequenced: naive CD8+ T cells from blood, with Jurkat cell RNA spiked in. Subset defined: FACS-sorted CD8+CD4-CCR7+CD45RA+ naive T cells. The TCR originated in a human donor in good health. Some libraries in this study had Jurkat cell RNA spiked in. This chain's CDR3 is CAWSVHAGGKLFF. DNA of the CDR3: TGTGCCTGGAGTGTCCACGCCGGGGGAAAACTGTTTTTT.